This T cell receptor (beta chain) was obtained from a study of T-cell reconstitution after alpha-beta-depleted transplantation in children. Study outcomes and limitations: In patients about two months after transplant, alpha-beta T cells reportedly arose from several hundred expanded graft clones.

As concerns this clonotype: Its specificity is not known.

V was trimmed by 4 bases and J by 6 bases, leaving 12 bases between them. The germline CDR1 and CDR2 sequences are SGDLS and YYNGEE. The CDR3 extends over 13 amino acids. As it was prepared, the TCRbeta library received unique molecular identifiers. MiXCR was run by TCRdb on the PCR reads, yielding one entry per CDR3 protein. Of around 420,000 distinct CDR3 sequences listed, roughly 16% are singletons. The TCR originated in a boy in the first two years of life who had a stem cell transplant for Wiskott-Aldrich syndrome, so the T cells may come from the graft donor. The input for sequencing was PBMCs, mostly from graft donor cells, taken 360 days after TCRalphabeta/CD19-depleted stem cell transplant. The chain links TRBV9 to TRBJ2-3; no clear D. Written as DNA, the CDR3 is TGTGCCAGCAGCTATAAGGGAATCGATACGCAGTATTTT. As protein: CASSYKGIDTQYF.